Listed below are T cell receptor beta chains from one sample, sequenced in a study of OX40 agonist ivuxolimab in advanced cancers. The assay was immunoSEQ multiplex PCR, and TCRdb's table has in-frame clones only and misses some. The repertoire consists of 84,000 or so clones, with approximately 90% occurring once and the leading ten covering around 0.43%. This material consisted of CD4+ or CD8+ T cells sorted from blood, taken in a trial of the OX40 agonist ivuxolimab. The receptor set was obtained from an adult with an advanced solid tumor such as melanoma, head and neck, liver or kidney cancer. Each CDR3 is given with its conserved first and last residue. D genes are given only for firm matches. The size entry is marked missing in some rows and otherwise reads once, few, many or a size class.

J,D,size,V,CDR3,DNA
TRBJ2-1,TRBD2,NA,TRBV5-1,CASSLTSGNNEQFF,TGCGCCAGCAGCTTAACTAGCGGAAACAATGAGCAGTTCTTC
TRBJ1-1,TRBD1,once,TRBV5-4,CASSTRGLNTEAFF,TGTGCCAGCAGCACTAGGGGGCTGAACACTGAAGCTTTCTTT
TRBJ1-1,TRBD1,NA,TRBV6-6,CASSSGQGLTEAFF,TGTGCCAGCAGCTCGGGACAGGGGCTCACTGAAGCTTTCTTT
TRBJ2-4,TRBD2,NA,TRBV19,CASSIPTSGAAKNIQYF,TGTGCCAGTAGTATACCAACTAGCGGGGCTGCCAAAAACATTCAGTACTTC
TRBJ2-5,NA,NA,TRBV18,CASSSRQGGETQYF,TGTGCCAGCTCTTCCCGACAGGGAGGCGAGACCCAGTACTTC
TRBJ2-2,NA,NA,TRBV28,CASTKNTGELFF,TGTGCCAGCACCAAGAACACCGGGGAGCTGTTTTTT
TRBJ1-1,NA,NA,TRBV7-2,CASSLGPANTEAFF,TGTGCCAGCAGCTTGGGGCCGGCAAACACTGAAGCTTTCTTT
TRBJ2-7,NA,NA,TRBV10-3,CAIRGGSAHEQYF,TGTGCCATCCGCGGCGGCAGCGCCCACGAGCAGTACTTC
TRBJ1-2,NA,NA,TRBV6-5,CASSYGGLGYTF,TGTGCCAGCAGTTACGGAGGCTTGGGCTACACCTTC
TRBJ2-7,NA,NA,TRBV15,CATSRETHSSYEQYF,TGTGCCACCAGCAGGGAAACCCACAGCTCCTACGAGCAGTACTTC
TRBJ2-5,TRBD2,NA,TRBV29-1,CSSAGGEETQYF,TGCAGCTCTGCGGGAGGGGAGGAGACCCAGTACTTC
TRBJ2-4,NA,NA,TRBV7-8,CASSLSGPLAKNIQYF,TGTGCCAGCAGCTTAAGTGGCCCGCTAGCCAAAAACATTCAGTACTTC
TRBJ2-6,NA,NA,TRBV21-1,CASSPMEVSGANVLTF,TGTGCCAGCAGCCCGATGGAGGTGAGTGGGGCCAACGTCCTGACTTTC
TRBJ1-3,TRBD1,NA,TRBV9,CASSAGTGGSGNTIYF,TGTGCCAGCAGCGCCGGGACAGGGGGCTCTGGAAACACCATATATTTT
TRBJ1-4,NA,NA,TRBV5-1,CASSLQGGPEKLFF,TGCGCCAGCAGCTTGCAGGGAGGGCCGGAAAAACTGTTTTTT
TRBJ2-7,NA,few,TRBV11-1,CASSLEPAAPYEQYF,TGTGCCAGCAGCTTAGAGCCGGCCGCACCCTACGAGCAGTACTTC
TRBJ2-3,NA,NA,TRBV7-2,CASSLAGLGQGHTDTQYF,TGTGCCAGCAGCTTAGCGGGTCTAGGACAAGGGCATACAGATACGCAGTATTTT
TRBJ1-1,NA,NA,TRBV28,CASSTGATGHNTEAFF,TGTGCCAGCAGCACGGGCGCAACAGGGCATAACACTGAAGCTTTCTTT
TRBJ2-5,NA,NA,TRBV11-2,CASSLSVAVETQYF,TGTGCCAGCAGCTTAAGTGTGGCGGTAGAGACCCAGTACTTC
TRBJ1-5,TRBD1,NA,TRBV28,CASSGGREDQPQHF,TGTGCCAGCTCAGGGGGCAGAGAGGATCAGCCCCAGCATTTT
TRBJ1-5,NA,NA,TRBV7-9,CASSLGPGQPQHF,TGTGCCAGCAGCTTAGGCCCGGGTCAGCCCCAGCATTTT
TRBJ2-2,NA,NA,TRBV9,CASSVKGELFF,TGTGCCAGCAGCGTTAAAGGGGAGCTGTTTTTT
TRBJ1-2,NA,NA,TRBV28,CASSLEGAPLYGYTF,TGTGCCAGCAGCCTGGAGGGTGCCCCGCTCTATGGCTACACCTTC